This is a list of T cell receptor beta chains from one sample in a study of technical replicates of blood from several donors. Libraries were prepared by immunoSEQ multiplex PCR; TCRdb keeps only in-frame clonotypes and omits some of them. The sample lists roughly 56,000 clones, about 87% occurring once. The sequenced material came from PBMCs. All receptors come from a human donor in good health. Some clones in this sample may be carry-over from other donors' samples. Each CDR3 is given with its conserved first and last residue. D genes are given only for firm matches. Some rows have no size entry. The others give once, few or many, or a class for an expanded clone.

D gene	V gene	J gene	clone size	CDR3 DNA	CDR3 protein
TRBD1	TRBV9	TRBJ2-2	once	TGTGCCAGCAGCGTAGGACAGGGCGCCGGGGAGCTGTTTTTT	CASSVGQGAGELFF
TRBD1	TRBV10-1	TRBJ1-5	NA	TGCGCCAGCAGCGGGACAGTCAATCAGCCCCAGCATTTT	CASSGTVNQPQHF
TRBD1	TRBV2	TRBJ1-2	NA	TGTGCCAGCAGTTTACAGGGGGACTATGGCTACACCTTC	CASSLQGDYGYTF
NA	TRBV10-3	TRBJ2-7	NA	TGTGCCATCAGTGAGCCCATAGCCCCCTACGAGCAGTACTTC	CAISEPIAPYEQYF
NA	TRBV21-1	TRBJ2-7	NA	TGTGCCAGCAGCAATCCCTGGCCAGGGGACAAGCAGTACTTC	CASSNPWPGDKQYF
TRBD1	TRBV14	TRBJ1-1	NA	TGTGCCAGCAGCCGCTTACAGGGGGCACAGAACACTGAAGCTTTCTTT	CASSRLQGAQNTEAFF
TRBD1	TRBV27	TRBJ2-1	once	TGTGCCAGCAGTTTTTCGACAGGGTTCAATGAGCAGTTCTTC	CASSFSTGFNEQFF
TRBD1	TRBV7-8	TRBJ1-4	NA	TGTGCCAGCAGCCCTCAGACAGGGAATGAAAAACTGTTTTTT	CASSPQTGNEKLFF
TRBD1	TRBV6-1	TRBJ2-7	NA	TGTGCCAGCAGCAACAACAGGGGGCTTTTCGACGAGCAGTACTTC	CASSNNRGLFDEQYF
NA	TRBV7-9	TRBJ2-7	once	TGTGCCAGCAGCTCCATGGGGACACCGAGCTCCTACGAGCAGTACTTC	CASSSMGTPSSYEQYF
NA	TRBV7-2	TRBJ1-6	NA	TGTGCCAGCAGCTTAAGGGGAATAACCACTAATTCACCCCTCCACTTT	CASSLRGITTNSPLHF
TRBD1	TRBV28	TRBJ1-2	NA	TGTGCCAGCAGTTTACTCTTCAGGGGGCTGATTGACTATGGCTACACCTTC	CASSLLFRGLIDYGYTF
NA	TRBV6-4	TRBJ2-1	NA	TGTGCCAGCAGTGCAGGGGAATGGAATGAGCAGTTCTTC	CASSAGEWNEQFF
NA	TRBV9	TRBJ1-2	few	TGTGCCAGCAGCACCAGTAACTATGGCTACACCTTC	CASSTSNYGYTF
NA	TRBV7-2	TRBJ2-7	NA	TGTGCCAGCAGCTTAGCGGGAGAACAGCGGTACGAGCAGTACTTC	CASSLAGEQRYEQYF
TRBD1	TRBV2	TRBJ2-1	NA	TGTGCCAGCAGCCAGGACAGGGAGACCCACAATGAGCAGTTCTTC	CASSQDRETHNEQFF
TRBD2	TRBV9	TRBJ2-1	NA	TGTGCCAGCAGCGTAGCAGTCGGACTAGTGAATGAGCAGTTCTTC	CASSVAVGLVNEQFF
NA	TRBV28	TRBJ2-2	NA	TGTGCCAGCAGAGGGGTGGCCGGGGAGCTGTTTTTT	CASRGVAGELFF
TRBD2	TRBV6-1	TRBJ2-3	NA	TGTGCCAGCAGTGAACCTAGCGGAAGCACAGATACGCAGTATTTT	CASSEPSGSTDTQYF
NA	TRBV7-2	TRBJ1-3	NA	TGTGCCAGCAGCACCTTTCAGGAAGCTGGAAACACCATATATTTT	CASSTFQEAGNTIYF
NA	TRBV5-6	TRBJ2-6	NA	TGTGCCAGCAGCTTGGCCCTAGGTGGGACACTTCGTGCCAACGTCCTGACTTTC	CASSLALGGTLRANVLTF
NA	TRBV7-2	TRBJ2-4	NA	TGTGCCAGCAGCAAAACTAGCAGTCTGGCCAAAAACATTCAGTACTTC	CASSKTSSLAKNIQYF
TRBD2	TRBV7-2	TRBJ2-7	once	TGTGCCAGCAGCAAAGGTGGGACTAAGGGCGAGCAGTACTTC	CASSKGGTKGEQYF
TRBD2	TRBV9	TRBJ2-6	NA	TGTGCCAGCAGTCGCATGATGGGGGGGTCTGGGGCCAACGTCCTGACTTTC	CASSRMMGGSGANVLTF
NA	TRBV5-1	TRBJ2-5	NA	TGCGCCAGCAGCTTGGGGGACTTCCAAGAGACCCAGTACTTC	CASSLGDFQETQYF
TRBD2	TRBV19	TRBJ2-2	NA	TGTGCCAGTAGTATAGTGAGCGGGATTGGGACCGGGGAGCTGTTTTTT	CASSIVSGIGTGELFF
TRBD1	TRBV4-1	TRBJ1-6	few	TGCGCCAGCAGCCAAGAGGGGCAGGGGGACTATAATTCACCCCTCCACTTT	CASSQEGQGDYNSPLHF